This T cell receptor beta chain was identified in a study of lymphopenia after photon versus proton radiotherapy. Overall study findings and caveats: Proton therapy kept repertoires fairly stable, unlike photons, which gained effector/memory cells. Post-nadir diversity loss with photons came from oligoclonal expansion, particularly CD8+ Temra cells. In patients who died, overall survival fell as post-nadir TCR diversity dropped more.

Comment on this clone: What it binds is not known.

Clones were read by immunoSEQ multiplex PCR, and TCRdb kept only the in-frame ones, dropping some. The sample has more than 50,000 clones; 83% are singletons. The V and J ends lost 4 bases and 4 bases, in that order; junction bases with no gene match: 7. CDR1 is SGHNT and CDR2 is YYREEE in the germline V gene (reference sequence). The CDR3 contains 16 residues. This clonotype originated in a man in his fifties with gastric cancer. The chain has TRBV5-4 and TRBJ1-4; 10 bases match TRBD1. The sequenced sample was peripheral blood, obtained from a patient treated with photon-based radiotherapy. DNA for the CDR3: TGTGCCAGCAGCAGGGACAGGGGCGCACATAATGAAAAACTGTTTTTT. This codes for CASSRDRGAHNEKLFF.